These 21 T cell receptor beta chains were all obtained from the same sample, sequenced in a study of control samples from healthy donors and cancer patients. Method: immunoSEQ multiplex PCR; TCRdb's copy keeps in-frame clones and lacks some. The data show 100,000 to 150,000 clones, 91% seen once. Sequenced: blood. The receptors derive from a woman aged 18-30 years in good health.

This chain uses TRBV27 with TRBJ1-1, with D maybe TRBD1 (6 bases). This CDR3 is 13 amino acids long. Trimming took 5 bases from V and 4 from J, leaving 11 bases between them. The germline V gene encodes CDR1 MNHEY and CDR2 SMNVEV (reference sequence). Written as DNA, the CDR3 is TGTGCCAGCAGTACGACAGGTATCACTGAAGCTTTCTTT. Translating it yields CASSTTGITEAFF.

The rearrangement links TRBV24-1 to TRBJ2-1, with D unresolved. The CDR3 length is 14 residues. V lost 0 bases and J lost 8, with 10 bases in between. Germline CDR1 is KGHDR and CDR2 is SFDVKD. As DNA, the CDR3 is TGTGCCACCAGTGATTTGGGTCGGAACGATGAGCAGTTCTTC. Protein product: CATSDLGRNDEQFF.

This chain uses TRBV6-2 or TRBV6-3 with TRBJ2-2; D perhaps matches TRBD2 (5 bases). Trimming stripped 2 bases from V and 9 bases from J, with 10 bases between. CDR3 length: 13 amino acids. The germline V gene has CDR1 MNHEY and CDR2 SVGEGT. The CDR3 loop reads CASSYTEGRELFF. As DNA, the CDR3 is TGTGCCAGCAGTTACACAGAGGGTAGGGAGCTGTTTTTT.

The sample holds a few counts of this clone. V and J are TRBV9 and TRBJ2-7, with D unresolved. V gave up 4 bases and J gave up 7 bases, with 18 bases separating them. The germline gives CDR1 SGDLS, CDR2 YYNGEE. The CDR3 runs 14 residues. Here the CDR3 reads CASSPQTAVGEQYF. DNA for the CDR3: TGTGCCAGCAGCCCTCAGACGGCGGTCGGGGAGCAGTACTTC.

J is TRBJ2-1 and V is TRBV29-1; 9 bases are shared with TRBD2. Germline V gene sequence: CDR1 SQVTM, CDR2 ANQGSEA. CDR3 size: 14 residues. J was trimmed by 5 bases and V by 6 bases; bases with no gene match: 8. The CDR3 nucleotides read TGCAGCGTCAGTAGCGGGGGAAGCGACAATGAGCAGTTCTTC. Its translation: CSVSSGGSDNEQFF.

This rearrangement joins TRBV28 to TRBJ1-2; D uncertain. V was pared by 5 bases and J by 8 bases, with 12 bases between. This CDR3 is built from 12 residues. Germline CDR1 is MDHEN and CDR2 is SYDVKM. CDR3 in amino acids: CASSPGRWGYTF. CDR3 DNA sequence: TGTGCCAGCAGTCCCGGACGGTGGGGCTACACCTTC.

The V call is TRBV7-3, the J call TRBJ1-1; unclear D gene. The V end was cut by 4 bases, the J end by 6 bases, with 12 bases between. Per germline, CDR1 SGHTA and CDR2 FQGTGA. This CDR3 has 13 amino acids. CDR3: CASSSRHRPEAFF. CDR3 sequence (DNA): TGTGCCAGCAGCTCACGGCATCGCCCTGAAGCTTTCTTT.

The count of this clone is one. The CDR3 bases are TGCGCCAGCAGCTTGTGGCCCAGTGATGAAAAACTGTTTTTT. Amino acid sequence: CASSLWPSDEKLFF. V is TRBV5-1 and J is TRBJ1-4; no reliable D call. The CDR3 is made up of 14 amino acids. V lost 1 base, J lost 6 bases, and 10 bases lay in between. Germline values: CDR1 SGHRS, CDR2 YFSETQ. Complete variable domain (other parts from reference TRBV5-1 and TRBJ1-4): KAGVTQTPRYLIKTRGQQVTLSCSPISGHRSVSWYQQTPGQGLQFLFEYFSETQRNKGNFPGRFSGRQFSNSRSEMNVSTLELGDSALYLCASSLWPSDEKLFFGSGTQLSVL.

V is TRBV6-1 and J is TRBJ2-3; 13 bases align to TRBD2. The V gene's germline CDR1 is MNHNS and CDR2 SASEGT. The CDR3 has 19 residues. The V and J ends lost 2 bases and 2 bases, in that order; junction bases with no gene match: 10. CDR3 residues: CASSEHRGLAGVNTDTQYF. The CDR3 DNA reads as TGTGCCAGCAGTGAACACCGAGGACTAGCGGGAGTGAACACAGATACGCAGTATTTT.

CDR3 amino acids: CASSVVSTGEGYTF. CDR3 nucleotides: TGTGCCAGCAGCGTAGTCTCGACAGGGGAAGGCTACACCTTC. V is TRBV9 and J is TRBJ1-2; 8 nucleotides agree with TRBD1. The CDR3 length is 14 residues. Per germline, CDR1 SGDLS and CDR2 YYNGEE. J lost 8 bases, V lost 0 bases, and 6 bases had no gene match.

The rearrangement links TRBV6-6 to TRBJ1-5; D is possibly TRBD1 (6 bases). Between the trimmed V and J ends, which lost 6 bases and 4 bases, there was a span of 16 bases. The germline gives CDR1 MNHNY, CDR2 SVGAGI (reference sequence). This CDR3 region has 15 residues. For the CDR3, the DNA is TGTGCCAGCAGCCAGCAGACAGGTAGTAATCAGCCCCAGCATTTT. It specifies CASSQQTGSNQPQHF.

The chain employs TRBV2 and TRBJ1-4; D gene unclear. This CDR3 comprises 14 residues. Germline CDR1 SNHLY, CDR2 FYNNEI. Deletions cut 5 bases from V and 6 bases from J, with 13 bases between. The CDR3 reads CASSSDNDYEKLFF. The DNA of the CDR3 is TGTGCCAGCAGTTCCGACAACGACTATGAAAAACTGTTTTTT. Based on the CDR3 plus reference TRBV2 and TRBJ1-4, the full variable domain is EPEVTQTPSHQVTQMGQEVILRCVPISNHLYFYWYRQILGQKVEFLVSFYNNEISEKSEIFDDQFSVERPDGSNFTLKIRSTKLEDSAMYFCASSSDNDYEKLFFGSGTQLSVL.

The chain couples TRBV5-6 to TRBJ1-2; 10 bases are a match to TRBD1. The CDR3 has 16 amino acids. From germline, CDR1 is SGHDT and CDR2 YYEEEE. V shed 0 bases and J 4 bases; nucleotides not matched to a gene: 6. The CDR3 sequence: CASSLVGDRGPYGYTF. CDR3 coding DNA: TGTGCCAGCAGCTTGGTTGGGGACAGGGGCCCCTATGGCTACACCTTC.

The rearrangement joins TRBV7-2 to TRBJ1-1, with D tentatively TRBD1 (5 bases). Germline lookup yields CDR1 SGHTA and CDR2 FQGNSA. The CDR3 runs to 15 residues. V lost 4 bases to trimming and J lost 6 bases, with 18 bases between them. CDR3 sequence reads: CASSSDSGVTPEAFF. The CDR3 coding sequence is TGTGCCAGCAGCTCCGACAGCGGGGTAACACCTGAAGCTTTCTTT. The entire variable domain, with the rest obtained from reference TRBV7-2 and TRBJ1-1, is as follows: GAGVSQSPSNKVTEKGKDVELRCDPISGHTALYWYRQSLGQGLEFLIYFQGNSAPDKSGLPSDRFSAERTGGSVSTLTIQRTQQEDSAVYLCASSSDSGVTPEAFFGQGTRLTVV.

CDR3 coding DNA: TGTGCCAGCTCACCCTACGGGTCGTACACCGGGGAGCTGTTTTTT. Translating it yields CASSPYGSYTGELFF. This rearrangement joins TRBV18 to TRBJ2-2; D unresolved. Trimming took off 3 bases at V and 3 bases at J, with 11 bases between the two ends. CDR3 length: 15 residues. Germline V gives CDR1 KGHSH, CDR2 LQKENI.

This chain uses TRBV9 with TRBJ1-1; a weak D match, TRBD1 (5 bases). The CDR3 loop spans 14 amino acids. Germline values: CDR1 SGDLS, CDR2 YYNGEE. Between the trimmed V and J ends, which lost 3 bases and 0 bases, there was a span of 9 bases. CDR3 coding DNA: TGTGCCAGCAGCGGAGGGGCTTTGAACACTGAAGCTTTCTTT. This translates into CASSGGALNTEAFF.

The chain employs TRBV28 and TRBJ2-7; 9 nucleotides align to TRBD2. The junction had 10 bases not matched to a gene; V was cut back by 6 bases and J by 4 bases. In germline, CDR1 is MDHEN, CDR2 SYDVKM. The CDR3 is 15 amino acids. CDR3 sequence reads: CASSSPPAGGYEQYF. The CDR3 DNA reads TGTGCCAGCAGCTCACCCCCGGCGGGGGGGTACGAGCAGTACTTC.

This clone was detected only a few times. The chain joins TRBV7-2 to TRBJ2-3; the match to TRBD2 covers 7 bases. Trimming cost V 2 bases and J 5 bases; bases outside gene matches: 4. From germline, CDR1 is SGHTA and CDR2 FQGNSA. This CDR3 has 14 residues. CDR3 sequence: CASSLFREGDTQYF. In DNA, the CDR3 is TGTGCCAGCAGCTTATTTAGGGAGGGAGATACGCAGTATTTT.

DNA of the CDR3: TGTGCCATCAGTGAGCCGTCCCGACCGCAGTTCTTC. This gives the protein CAISEPSRPQFF. The chain employs TRBV10-3 and TRBJ2-1; D uncertain. The ends were cut back, 2 bases at V and 12 bases at J, with 11 bases in the middle. From germline, CDR1 is ENHRY and CDR2 SYGVKD. The CDR3 is 12 amino acids.

The rearrangement uses TRBV28 and TRBJ1-1; 7 nucleotides line up with TRBD1. This CDR3 comprises 16 residues. J lost 0 bases, V lost 1 base, and 5 bases had no gene match. Germline V gives CDR1 MDHEN, CDR2 SYDVKM. The CDR3 sequence is CASSLFLTGMNTEAFF. The CDR3 DNA reads TGTGCCAGCAGTTTATTCTTGACAGGGATGAACACTGAAGCTTTCTTT.

The V and J genes are TRBV28 and TRBJ1-5, with 11 bases fitting TRBD1. Germline CDR1 MDHEN, CDR2 SYDVKM. V was pared by 3 bases and J by 7 bases, with 17 bases of the junction left unmatched. The length of the CDR3 is 19 residues. For the CDR3, the DNA is TGTGCCAGCAGTTTTATGCCAACCCGGACAGGGGGCTTGTGGCAGCCCCAGCATTTT. Amino acids: CASSFMPTRTGGLWQPQHF.